What follows are 16 T cell receptor beta chains derived from one specimen sequenced in a study of cytomegalovirus exposure and HLA in healthy donors. PCR was performed using 60 Vbeta and 13 Jbeta primers. Clones were sequenced by immunoSEQ multiplex PCR, and TCRdb holds only the in-frame ones, with some missing. The sample lists about 220,000 clones; approximately 88% were seen once. Sequences were obtained from PBMCs. The receptors shown here come from a boy younger than 10 in good health and CMV-seronegative.

This chain uses TRBV19 with TRBJ1-1; possibly TRBD1 for D (6 bases). CDR3 length: 12 residues. Between the trimmed V and J ends, which lost 9 bases and 6 bases, there was a span of 14 bases. Germline V gene lookup returns CDR1 LNHDA and CDR2 SQIVND (reference sequence). CDR3 residues: CASQTGFSEAFF. CDR3 DNA: TGTGCCAGCCAAACAGGGTTCTCTGAAGCTTTCTTT.

The chain couples TRBV14 to TRBJ1-1; TRBD1 agrees at 7 bases. This CDR3 is 13 amino acids long. Germline assignment: CDR1 SGHDN and CDR2 FVKESK. Trimming at V came to 6 bases and at J to 6 bases, leaving 7 bases not matched to a gene. DNA for the CDR3: TGTGCCAGCAGGTCGACAGGGTCGGCTGAAGCTTTCTTT. It codes for CASRSTGSAEAFF.

This clone was found a few times. J is TRBJ2-7 and V is TRBV6-1, with 9 bases matching TRBD2. The CDR3 runs 16 residues. The ends lost 2 bases at V and 3 bases at J; junction bases unmatched: 8. CDR1 and CDR2 (germline): MNHNS, SASEGT. CDR3 amino acids: CASSESGLAPYYEQYF. CDR3 sequence (DNA): TGTGCCAGCAGTGAATCGGGACTAGCACCCTACTACGAGCAGTACTTC.

This clone showed up just a few times. The V gene is TRBV6-1, the J gene TRBJ2-3; 8 bases map to TRBD2. This CDR3 spans 15 amino acids. Germline V lookup: CDR1 MNHNS, CDR2 SASEGT. V shed 11 bases and J 3 bases; nucleotides not matched to a gene: 13. Here the CDR3 reads CAGYSGEEVTDTQYF. The CDR3 region has the DNA TGTGCCGGTTATAGCGGGGAGGAGGTGACAGATACGCAGTATTTT.

J is TRBJ1-3 and V is TRBV5-1; weak D call: TRBD1 (6 bases). Germline lookup yields CDR1 SGHRS and CDR2 YFSETQ. CDR3 length equals 15 residues. The V end was cut by 3 bases, the J end by 0 bases, with 10 bases between. CDR3 DNA sequence: TGCGCCAGCAGCTCGACAGGTTTCTCTGGAAACACCATATATTTT. As protein: CASSSTGFSGNTIYF.

Only a few counts were recorded for this clone. J is TRBJ2-5 and V is TRBV25-1, with 8 bases that match TRBD1. Germline-derived CDR1 and CDR2 are MGHDK and SYGVNS. This CDR3 contains 14 residues. Trimming took 3 bases from V and 5 from J; bases not matched to a gene: 5. The chain's CDR3 is CASSESTGGETQYF. CDR3 coding DNA: TGTGCCAGCAGTGAGTCCACAGGGGGGGAGACCCAGTACTTC.

The chain carries TRBV15 and TRBJ2-7, with 9 nucleotides matching TRBD1. J was trimmed by 2 bases and V by 3 bases; bases with no gene match: 11. From germline, CDR1 is LNHNV and CDR2 YYDKDF (reference sequence). The CDR3 is 17 amino acids. As DNA, the CDR3 is TGTGCCACCAGCAGTCCCGGGACAGGGAGTGATACCTACGAGCAGTACTTC. Translation gives CATSSPGTGSDTYEQYF.

The chain employs TRBV7-9 and TRBJ2-1; TRBD2 aligns across 10 bases. The trim removed 2 bases at V and 5 bases at J, leaving 3 bases unmatched. This CDR3 has 15 residues. CDR1 is SEHNR and CDR2 is FQNEAQ in the germline V gene (reference sequence). The CDR3 here is CASSLPGLANNEQFF. The CDR3 DNA sequence: TGTGCCAGCAGCTTACCGGGACTAGCGAACAATGAGCAGTTCTTC.

The chain joins TRBV2 to TRBJ2-6; 9 nucleotides line up with TRBD2. The CDR3 spans 14 residues. V was clipped by 9 bases and J by 12 bases; unmatched bases: 12. Germline V gene sequence: CDR1 SNHLY, CDR2 FYNNEI. DNA of the CDR3: TGTGCCAGGACCTCCGGGACTAGCATCAGCGTCCTGACTTTC. Amino acid sequence: CARTSGTSISVLTF.

The chain is built from TRBV30 and TRBJ2-2; 9 positions match TRBD1. CDR1 GTSNPN and CDR2 SVGIG come from the germline V gene (reference sequence). J gave up 4 bases and V 3 bases, and 3 bases lay outside the gene matches. This CDR3 is 14 amino acids long. The CDR3 bases are TGTGCCTGGAGGGGGACAGGGAGCACCGGGGAGCTGTTTTTT. Encoded protein: CAWRGTGSTGELFF.

The CDR3 loop reads CASSQGGLAVAKNIQYF. In DNA form, the CDR3 reads TGTGCCAGCAGCCAAGGGGGGCTAGCGGTAGCCAAAAACATTCAGTACTTC. V usage is TRBV14 and J usage is TRBJ2-4; D may be TRBD2 (7 bases). The CDR3 is 17 amino acids. V lost 1 base and J 0 bases, leaving 13 bases between the germline ends. The germline gives CDR1 SGHDN, CDR2 FVKESK.

V and J are TRBV30 and TRBJ2-7, with a weak D call TRBD2 (5 bases). Per the germline V gene, CDR1 is GTSNPN and CDR2 is SVGIG (reference sequence). The V gene lost 3 bases and the J gene lost 2 bases, with 17 bases spanning the gap. The length of the CDR3 is 15 residues. The CDR3 DNA reads TGTGCCTGGAGGGAGGAACTACCAACCACCTACGAGCAGTACTTC. This gives the protein CAWREELPTTYEQYF.

V and J are TRBV6-5 and TRBJ2-2, with 12 bases aligning to TRBD2. The germline V gene has CDR1 MNHEY and CDR2 SVGAGI. The CDR3 loop spans 15 amino acids. Trimming removed 11 bases from V and 6 bases from J; junction bases left unmatched: 10. CDR3 DNA: TGTGCCGTCACTAGCGGGAGGACCGAGCCCGGGGAGCTGTTTTTT. Translated: CAVTSGRTEPGELFF.

The gene calls are TRBV28 and TRBJ1-2, with 12 bases matching TRBD1. The CDR3 loop spans 14 amino acids. CDR1 is MDHEN, CDR2 SYDVKM, per germline. V gave up 6 bases and J gave up 7 bases; unmatched junction bases: 6. As DNA, the CDR3 is TGTGCCAGCAGGTCGGGACAGGGGGCTTTTGGCTACACCTTC. This codes for CASRSGQGAFGYTF.

The CDR3 nucleotides read TGTGCCACCAGCAGAGGGGGGGGCAGGGGTTCCCACGAGCAGTACTTC. Protein: CATSRGGGRGSHEQYF. The J gene is TRBJ2-7, the V gene TRBV15; the D gene is possibly TRBD2 (7 bases). The CDR3 extends over 16 amino acids. V was shortened by 1 base and J by 5 bases, with 18 bases between the two germline ends. CDR1 is LNHNV, CDR2 YYDKDF, per germline (reference sequence).

The rearrangement uses TRBV9 and TRBJ2-2; no clear D. The CDR3 extends over 14 amino acids. In germline, CDR1 is SGDLS, CDR2 YYNGEE. Trimming shortened V by 0 bases and J by 0 bases, and 3 bases separated the two germline ends. CDR3 loop: CASSVVSNTGELFF. The CDR3 coding sequence is TGTGCCAGCAGCGTAGTCTCGAACACCGGGGAGCTGTTTTTT.